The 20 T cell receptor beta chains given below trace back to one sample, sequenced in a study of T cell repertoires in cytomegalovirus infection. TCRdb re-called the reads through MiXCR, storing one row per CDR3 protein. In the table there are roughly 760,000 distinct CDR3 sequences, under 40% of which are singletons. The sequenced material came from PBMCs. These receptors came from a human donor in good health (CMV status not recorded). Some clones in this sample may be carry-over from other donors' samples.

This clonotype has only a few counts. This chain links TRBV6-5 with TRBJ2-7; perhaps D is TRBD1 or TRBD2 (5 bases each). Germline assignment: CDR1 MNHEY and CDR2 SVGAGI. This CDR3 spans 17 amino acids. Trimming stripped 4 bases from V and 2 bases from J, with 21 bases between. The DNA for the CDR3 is TGTGCCAGCAGTTCAGCTAATACCGGGACCACCCCCTACGAGCAGTACTTC. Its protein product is CASSSANTGTTPYEQYF.

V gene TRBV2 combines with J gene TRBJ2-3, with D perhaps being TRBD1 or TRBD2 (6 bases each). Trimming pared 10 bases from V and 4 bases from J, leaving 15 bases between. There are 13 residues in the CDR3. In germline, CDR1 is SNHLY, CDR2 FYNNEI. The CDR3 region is CAKPEGGADTQYF. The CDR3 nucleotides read TGTGCCAAACCGGAGGGGGGAGCAGATACGCAGTATTTT.

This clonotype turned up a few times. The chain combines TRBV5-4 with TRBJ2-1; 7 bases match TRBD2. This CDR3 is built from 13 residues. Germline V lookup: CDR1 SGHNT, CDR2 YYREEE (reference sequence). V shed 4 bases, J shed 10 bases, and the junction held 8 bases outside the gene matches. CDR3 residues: CASSPGSGGEQFF. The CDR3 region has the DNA TGTGCCAGCAGCCCCGGGTCGGGGGGAGAGCAGTTCTTC.

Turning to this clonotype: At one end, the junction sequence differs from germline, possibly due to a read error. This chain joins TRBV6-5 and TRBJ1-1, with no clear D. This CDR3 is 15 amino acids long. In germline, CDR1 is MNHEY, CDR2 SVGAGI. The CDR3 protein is CDSSYFAGESSEAFF. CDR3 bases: TGTGACAGCAGTTACTTCGCAGGCGAATCTTCGGAAGCTTTCTTT.

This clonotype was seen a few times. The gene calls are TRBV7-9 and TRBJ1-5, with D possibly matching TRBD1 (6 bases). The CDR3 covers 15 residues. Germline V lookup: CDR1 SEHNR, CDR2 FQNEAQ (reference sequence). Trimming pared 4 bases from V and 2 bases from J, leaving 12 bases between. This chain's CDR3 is CASSSQSGGNQPQHF. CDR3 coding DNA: TGTGCCAGCAGCTCCCAGTCAGGGGGCAATCAGCCCCAGCATTTT. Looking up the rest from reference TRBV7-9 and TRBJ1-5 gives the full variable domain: DTGVSQNPRHKITKRGQNVTFRCDPISEHNRLYWYRQTLGQGPEFLTYFQNEAQLEKSRLLSDRFSAERPKGSFSTLEIQRTEQGDSAMYLCASSSQSGGNQPQHFGDGTRLSIL.

CDR3: CASTTRVSLYEQYF. The CDR3 DNA sequence: TGTGCCAGCACCACCAGGGTCAGTCTCTACGAGCAGTACTTC. This chain connects TRBV5-6 to TRBJ2-7; a possible D gene is TRBD1 (5 bases). The CDR3 has 14 amino acids. V was shortened by 6 bases and J by 3 bases, with 16 bases between the two germline ends. CDR1 is SGHDT and CDR2 is YYEEEE in the germline V gene.

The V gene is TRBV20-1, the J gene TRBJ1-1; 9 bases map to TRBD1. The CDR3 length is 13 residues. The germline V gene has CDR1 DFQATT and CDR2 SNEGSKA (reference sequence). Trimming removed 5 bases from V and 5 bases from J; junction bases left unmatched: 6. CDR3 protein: CSAPTGGWTEAFF. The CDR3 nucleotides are TGCAGTGCTCCTACAGGGGGCTGGACTGAAGCTTTCTTT.

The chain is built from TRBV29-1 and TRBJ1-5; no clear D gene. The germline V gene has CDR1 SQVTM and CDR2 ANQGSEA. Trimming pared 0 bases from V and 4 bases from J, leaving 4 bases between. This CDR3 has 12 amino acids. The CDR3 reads CSVEDGNQPQHF. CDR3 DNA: TGCAGCGTTGAAGACGGGAATCAGCCCCAGCATTTT. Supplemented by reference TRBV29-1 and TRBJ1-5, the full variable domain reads SAVISQKPSRDICQRGTSLTIQCQVDSQVTMMFWYRQQPGQSLTLIATANQGSEATYESGFVIDKFPISRPNLTFSTLTVSNMSPEDSSIYLCSVEDGNQPQHFGDGTRLSIL.

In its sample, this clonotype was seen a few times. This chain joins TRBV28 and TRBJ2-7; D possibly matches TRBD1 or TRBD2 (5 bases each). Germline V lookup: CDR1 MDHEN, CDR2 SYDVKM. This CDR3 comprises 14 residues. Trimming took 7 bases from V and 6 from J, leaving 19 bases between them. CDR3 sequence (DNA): TGTGCCAGCACCCGGACGGGGACGGCCTCCGAGCAGTACTTC. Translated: CASTRTGTASEQYF.

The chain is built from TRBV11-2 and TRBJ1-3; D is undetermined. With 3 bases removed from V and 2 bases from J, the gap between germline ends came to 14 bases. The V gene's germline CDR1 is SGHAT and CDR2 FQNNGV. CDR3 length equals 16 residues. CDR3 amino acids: CASSFSPSGTGNTIYF. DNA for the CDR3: TGTGCCAGCAGCTTTTCGCCTTCGGGGACTGGAAACACCATATATTTT.

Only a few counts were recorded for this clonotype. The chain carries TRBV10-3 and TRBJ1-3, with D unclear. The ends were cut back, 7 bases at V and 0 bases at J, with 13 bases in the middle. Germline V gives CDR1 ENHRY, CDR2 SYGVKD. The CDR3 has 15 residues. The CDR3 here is CAIMLGGISGNTIYF. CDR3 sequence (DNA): TGTGCCATCATGCTGGGCGGGATCTCTGGAAACACCATATATTTT.

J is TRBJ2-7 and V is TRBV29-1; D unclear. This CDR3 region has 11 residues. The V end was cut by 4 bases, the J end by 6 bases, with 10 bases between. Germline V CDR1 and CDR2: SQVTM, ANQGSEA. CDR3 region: CSVAGMGEQYF. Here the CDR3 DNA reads TGCAGCGTTGCGGGTATGGGCGAGCAGTACTTC.

CDR3 coding DNA: TGCAGCGTTCGAGCAGGGTCTGTTGCGGGAGAGACCCAGTACTTC. Its protein is CSVRAGSVAGETQYF. V usage is TRBV29-1 and J usage is TRBJ2-5, with D perhaps given as TRBD1 or TRBD2 (5 bases each). V dropped 5 bases and J dropped 4 bases, with 20 bases sitting between them. CDR1 is SQVTM and CDR2 is ANQGSEA in the germline V gene. CDR3 length: 15 residues.

This CDR3 is CASSYGIAGASYEQYF. The CDR3 nucleotides read TGTGCCAGCAGCTACGGAATAGCGGGAGCGAGCTACGAGCAGTACTTC. The V call is TRBV13, the J call TRBJ2-7; TRBD2 matches 9 bases. V trimming: 4 bases; J trimming: 3 bases; junction bases outside the gene matches: 10. This CDR3 is 16 amino acids long. Germline V CDR1 and CDR2: PRHDT, FYEKMQ (reference sequence).

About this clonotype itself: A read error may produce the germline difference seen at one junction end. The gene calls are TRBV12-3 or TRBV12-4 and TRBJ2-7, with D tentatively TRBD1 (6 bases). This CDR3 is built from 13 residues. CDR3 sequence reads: CARSSGVAGEKYF. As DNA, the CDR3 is TGTGCCAGAAGTTCCGGGGTCGCAGGGGAGAAGTACTTC.

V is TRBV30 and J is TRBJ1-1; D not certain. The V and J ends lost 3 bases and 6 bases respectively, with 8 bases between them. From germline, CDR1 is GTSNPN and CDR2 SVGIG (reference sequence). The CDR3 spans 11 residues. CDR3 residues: CAWSGLSEAFF. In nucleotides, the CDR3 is TGTGCCTGGAGCGGACTTTCTGAAGCTTTCTTT. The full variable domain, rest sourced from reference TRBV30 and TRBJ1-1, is SQTIHQWPATLVQPVGSPLSLECTVEGTSNPNLYWYRQAAGRGLQLLFYSVGIGQISSEVPQNLSASRPQDRQFILSSKKLLLSDSGFYLCAWSGLSEAFFGQGTRLTVV.

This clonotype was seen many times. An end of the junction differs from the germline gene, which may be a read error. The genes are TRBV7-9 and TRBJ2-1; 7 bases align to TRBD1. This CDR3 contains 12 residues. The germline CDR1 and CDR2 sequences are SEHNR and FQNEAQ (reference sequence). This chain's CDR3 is CASSPGGNEQFF. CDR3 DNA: TGCGCCAGCAGCCCAGGGGGCAATGAGCAGTTCTTC. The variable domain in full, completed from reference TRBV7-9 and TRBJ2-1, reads DTGVSQNPRHKITKRGQNVTFRCDPISEHNRLYWYRQTLGQGPEFLTYFQNEAQLEKSRLLSDRFSAERPKGSFSTLEIQRTEQGDSAMYLCASSPGGNEQFFGPGTRLTVL.

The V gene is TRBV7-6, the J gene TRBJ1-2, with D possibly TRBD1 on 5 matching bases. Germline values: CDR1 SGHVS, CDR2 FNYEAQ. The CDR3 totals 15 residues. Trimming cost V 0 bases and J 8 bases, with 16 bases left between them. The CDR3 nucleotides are TGTGCCAGCAGCTTAGCTGGGGCCCACCCCCGCGGCTACACCTTC. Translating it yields CASSLAGAHPRGYTF.

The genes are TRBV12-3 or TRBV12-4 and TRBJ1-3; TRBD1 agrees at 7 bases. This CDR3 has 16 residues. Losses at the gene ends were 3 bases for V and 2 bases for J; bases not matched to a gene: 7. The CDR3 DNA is TGTGCCAGCAGTTTCCGACAGGGTGTAGCTGGAAACACCATATATTTT. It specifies CASSFRQGVAGNTIYF.

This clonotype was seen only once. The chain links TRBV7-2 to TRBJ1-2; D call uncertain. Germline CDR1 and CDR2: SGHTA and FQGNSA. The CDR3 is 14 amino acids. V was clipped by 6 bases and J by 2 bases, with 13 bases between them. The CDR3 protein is CASRDGKDNYGYTF. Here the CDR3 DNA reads TGTGCCAGCAGAGACGGAAAGGACAACTATGGCTACACCTTC.